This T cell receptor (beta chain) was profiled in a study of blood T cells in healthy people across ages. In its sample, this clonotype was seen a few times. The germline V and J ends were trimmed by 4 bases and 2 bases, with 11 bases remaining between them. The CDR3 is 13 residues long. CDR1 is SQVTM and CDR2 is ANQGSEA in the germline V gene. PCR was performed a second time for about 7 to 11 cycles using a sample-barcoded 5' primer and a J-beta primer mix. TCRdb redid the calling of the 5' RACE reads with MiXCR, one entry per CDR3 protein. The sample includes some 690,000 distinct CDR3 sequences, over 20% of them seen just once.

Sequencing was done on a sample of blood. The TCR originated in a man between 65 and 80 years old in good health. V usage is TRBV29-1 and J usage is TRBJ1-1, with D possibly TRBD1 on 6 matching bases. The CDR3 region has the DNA TGCAGCGTTGTGGAGGGGGGCAACACTGAAGCTTTCTTT. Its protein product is CSVVEGGNTEAFF.